This TCR beta chain is drawn from a study of blood T cell repertoires in COVID-19. Overall study context: The origin of the acute and convalescent COVID-19 samples was the United States, Italy and Spain. Sources were T cells, B-cell-depleted T cells, or PBMCs; the material itself was cDNA or gDNA.

Trimming shortened V by 2 bases and J by 5 bases, and 8 bases separated the two germline ends. The CDR3 is 13 amino acids. CDR1 SGHDN and CDR2 FVKESK come from the germline V gene. Original processing notes: The assay estimated nucleated cells by amplifying reference gene primers. Sequencing was performed with immunoSEQ multiplex PCR; in TCRdb, only in-frame clones are kept and a portion is missing. The V and J calls and clone size were taken over from that table, and D and trimming were inferred from the DNA. Here the sample spans about 220,000 clones, around 81% being singletons. This receptor was identified in a human donor in a cohort sampled during active COVID-19. The sample comprised peripheral blood. J is TRBJ2-3 and V is TRBV14, with D unclear. The CDR3 loop reads CASSQSPQDTQYF. The CDR3 DNA is TGTGCCAGCAGCCAATCCCCCCAAGATACGCAGTATTTT.